The 17 T cell receptor beta chains presented below share a single source sample, sequenced in a study of OX40 agonist ivuxolimab in advanced cancers. The repertoire was sequenced with immunoSEQ multiplex PCR; TCRdb's copy has only in-frame clones and lacks some. Of 75,000 to 80,000 clones in the sample, over 70% were seen once. Here the sequenced sample was CD4+ or CD8+ T cells sorted from blood, taken in a trial of the OX40 agonist ivuxolimab. These receptors were obtained from an adult with an advanced solid tumor such as melanoma, head and neck, liver or kidney cancer.

The chain couples TRBV5-1 to TRBJ2-1; 11 bases map to TRBD2. V lost 1 base and J lost 4; bases outside the gene matches: 1. This CDR3 comprises 15 residues. Germline CDR1 is SGHRS and CDR2 is YFSETQ. This chain's CDR3 is CASSLTSGSYNEQFF. The CDR3 DNA follows: TGCGCCAGCAGCTTGACTAGCGGGAGTTACAATGAGCAGTTCTTC.

Note on this clone: The junction departs from germline at one end; a sequencing error may be responsible. The CDR3 is CASSVLRQGNSGYTF. The DNA of the CDR3 is TGTGCCAGCAGCGTCCTCCGACAGGGCAACTCTGGCTACACCTTC. This rearrangement joins TRBV9 to TRBJ1-2; 7 bases are a match to TRBD1. The CDR3 runs 15 residues. CDR1 and CDR2 from the germline V gene are SGDLS and YYNGEE.

The chain couples TRBV7-2 to TRBJ2-1; 7 bases are shared with TRBD2. This CDR3 has 15 amino acids. With V trimmed by 2 bases and J by 8 bases, 9 bases remained unmatched. CDR1 and CDR2 (germline): SGHTA, FQGNSA. The CDR3 reads CASSLIPGGSHEQFF. In DNA, the CDR3 is TGTGCCAGCAGCTTAATTCCGGGCGGGAGCCATGAGCAGTTCTTC.

This chain connects TRBV19 to TRBJ1-2, with 9 nucleotides matching TRBD1. The CDR3 has 14 amino acids. V was clipped by 5 bases and J by 2 bases; unmatched bases: 3. CDR1 is LNHDA and CDR2 is SQIVND in the germline V gene (reference sequence). DNA of the CDR3: TGTGCCAGTAGTTTACAGGGGGCGAACTATGGCTACACCTTC. Translated, it gives CASSLQGANYGYTF.

This chain joins TRBV6-5 and TRBJ1-5; possible D gene TRBD1, 5 bases. Looked up from germline, CDR1 is MNHEY and CDR2 is SVGAGI. Deletions cut 10 bases from V and 3 bases from J, with 13 bases between. The CDR3 covers 13 residues. The CDR3 DNA sequence: TGTGCCACCATGAACAGGATCAATCAGCCCCAGCATTTT. Translating it yields CATMNRINQPQHF.

The chain carries TRBV2 and TRBJ1-1; 7 nucleotides line up with TRBD1. CDR1 is SNHLY and CDR2 is FYNNEI in the germline V gene. The V and J ends lost 6 bases and 4 bases, in that order; junction bases with no gene match: 2. The CDR3 is 12 residues long. Here the CDR3 reads CASRSGGTEAFF. The CDR3 DNA sequence: TGTGCCAGCAGGTCAGGGGGCACTGAAGCTTTCTTT. The variable domain in full, completed from reference TRBV2 and TRBJ1-1, reads EPEVTQTPSHQVTQMGQEVILRCVPISNHLYFYWYRQILGQKVEFLVSFYNNEISEKSEIFDDQFSVERPDGSNFTLKIRSTKLEDSAMYFCASRSGGTEAFFGQGTRLTVV.

The chain uses TRBV19 and TRBJ2-7; 8 positions agree with TRBD2. This CDR3 comprises 14 residues. Trimming cost V 5 bases and J 3 bases; bases outside gene matches: 6. Looked up from germline, CDR1 is LNHDA and CDR2 is SQIVND (reference sequence). CDR3 in amino acids: CASSPAGAGYEQYF. The DNA for the CDR3 is TGTGCCAGTAGTCCAGCGGGAGCGGGCTACGAGCAGTACTTC.

J is TRBJ1-1 and V is TRBV6-1; tentative D call: TRBD1 (6 bases). CDR1 is MNHNS, CDR2 SASEGT, per germline. This CDR3 has 13 residues. Trimming took 11 bases from V and 8 from J, leaving 21 bases between them. The CDR3 protein is CASSLGAQGEAFF. The CDR3 region has the DNA TGTGCCTCGAGCTTAGGAGCCCAGGGGGAAGCTTTCTTT.

The CDR3, as DNA: TGTGCCACCTTATCAGGGGTTGATCAGCCCCAGCATTTT. Translation gives CATLSGVDQPQHF. The V call is TRBV6-1, the J call TRBJ1-5; possible D gene TRBD1, 6 bases. The CDR3 consists of 13 residues. Germline V gene sequence: CDR1 MNHNS, CDR2 SASEGT. Trimming cost V 10 bases and J 5 bases, with 15 bases left between them.

The rearrangement links TRBV29-1 to TRBJ1-2; 9 nucleotides match TRBD1. Germline trimming cut 7 bases from V and 1 base from J; bases unmatched to any gene: 4. CDR1 and CDR2 (germline): SQVTM, ANQGSEA. CDR3 size: 13 residues. CDR3 coding DNA: TGCAGCGCGACAGGGGGAGTTAACTATGGCTACACCTTC. As protein: CSATGGVNYGYTF.

The chain combines TRBV27 with TRBJ2-1, with 12 bases matching TRBD2. The V gene end was trimmed by 8 bases and the J gene end by 2 bases; junction bases not matched to a gene: 10. Germline assignment: CDR1 MNHEY and CDR2 SMNVEV (reference sequence). This CDR3 contains 17 residues. CDR3 sequence (DNA): TGTGCCAGCTCCCTCCTAGCGGGGGGGTTACCCTACAATGAGCAGTTCTTC. Residues: CASSLLAGGLPYNEQFF.

The genes are TRBV29-1 and TRBJ2-3; D is undetermined. V lost 5 bases and J 2 bases, leaving 14 bases between the germline ends. Germline V gene lookup returns CDR1 SQVTM and CDR2 ANQGSEA. This CDR3 spans 14 amino acids. CDR3 nucleotide sequence: TGCAGCGTTCGTCATGGTGGGAACACAGATACGCAGTATTTT. Translating gives CSVRHGGNTDTQYF.

The chain employs TRBV14 and TRBJ2-5, with a possible D match to TRBD2 (6 bases). The CDR3 contains 15 residues. Trimming took 4 bases from V and 1 from J, leaving 13 bases between them. The germline CDR1 and CDR2 sequences are SGHDN and FVKESK. CDR3 sequence (DNA): TGTGCCAGCAGCCGGCACCGGGGGACCCAAGAGACCCAGTACTTC. Translated: CASSRHRGTQETQYF.

This clone has more than one count but fewer than ten. DNA for the CDR3: TGTGCCAGCTCACCCGGGACCAATGAGCAGTTCTTC. It codes for CASSPGTNEQFF. The rearrangement uses TRBV18 and TRBJ2-1; perhaps D is TRBD1 or TRBD2 (5 bases each). The CDR3 sequence is 12 residues long. V dropped 3 bases and J dropped 6 bases, with 6 bases sitting between them. Germline CDR1 and CDR2: KGHSH and LQKENI.

V usage is TRBV11-2 and J usage is TRBJ2-1; D possibly matches TRBD1 or TRBD2 (5 bases each). Trimming stripped 0 bases from V and 15 bases from J, with 15 bases between. This CDR3 has 13 amino acids. Per germline, CDR1 SGHAT and CDR2 FQNNGV. The CDR3 region has the DNA TGTGCCAGCAGCTTAGAGAGGAACAGAGGGGTGTTCTTC. Protein product: CASSLERNRGVFF.

This chain links TRBV7-8 with TRBJ2-7; D uncertain. Germline V gene sequence: CDR1 SGHVS, CDR2 FQNEAQ. Trimming pared 4 bases from V and 4 bases from J, leaving 5 bases between. The CDR3 runs to 11 residues. CDR3 nucleotide sequence: TGTGCCAGCAGCTACTATTACGAGCAGTACTTC. Its translation: CASSYYYEQYF. Full variable domain (outside the CDR3, taken from reference TRBV7-8 and TRBJ2-7): GAGVSQSPRYKVAKRGQDVALRCDPISGHVSLFWYQQALGQGPEFLTYFQNEAQLDKSGLPSDRFFAERPEGSVSTLKIQRTQQEDSAVYLCASSYYYEQYFGPGTRLTVT.

The sample holds a few counts of this clone. The rearrangement uses TRBV5-1 and TRBJ1-5; D unresolved. CDR3 length equals 14 residues. Trimming took off 4 bases at V and 7 bases at J, with 15 bases between the two ends. Germline CDR1 SGHRS, CDR2 YFSETQ. CDR3: CASSPGATGQPQHF. The CDR3 DNA sequence: TGCGCCAGCAGCCCAGGAGCGACCGGGCAGCCCCAGCATTTT.